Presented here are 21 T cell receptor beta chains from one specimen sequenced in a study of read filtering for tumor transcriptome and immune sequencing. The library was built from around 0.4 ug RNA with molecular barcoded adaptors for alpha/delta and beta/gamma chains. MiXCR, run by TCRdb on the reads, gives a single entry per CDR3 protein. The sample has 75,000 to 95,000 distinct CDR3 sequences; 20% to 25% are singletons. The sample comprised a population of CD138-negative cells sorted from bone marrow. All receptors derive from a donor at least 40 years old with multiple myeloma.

This CDR3 is CASSPPYEQYF. Here the CDR3 DNA reads TGTGCCAGCAGTCCACCCTACGAGCAGTACTTC. The chain joins TRBV28 to TRBJ2-7; no clear D. This CDR3 contains 11 residues. Germline V gives CDR1 MDHEN, CDR2 SYDVKM. Trimming removed 5 bases at V and 2 bases at J, with 4 bases between.

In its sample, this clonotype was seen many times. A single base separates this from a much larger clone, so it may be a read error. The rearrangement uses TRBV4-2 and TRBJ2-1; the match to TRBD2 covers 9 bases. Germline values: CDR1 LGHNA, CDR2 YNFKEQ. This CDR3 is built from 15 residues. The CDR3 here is CASNQEATSGFEQFF. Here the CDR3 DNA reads TGTGCCAGCAACCAAGAGGCGACTAGCGGCTTTGAGCAGTTCTTC.

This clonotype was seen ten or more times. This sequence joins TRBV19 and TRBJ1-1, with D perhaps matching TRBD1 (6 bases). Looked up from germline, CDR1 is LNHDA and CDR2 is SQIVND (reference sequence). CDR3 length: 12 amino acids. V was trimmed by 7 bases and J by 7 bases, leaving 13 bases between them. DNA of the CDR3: TGTGCCAGTACCACAGGGTTCGGTGAAGCTTTCTTT. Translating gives CASTTGFGEAFF.

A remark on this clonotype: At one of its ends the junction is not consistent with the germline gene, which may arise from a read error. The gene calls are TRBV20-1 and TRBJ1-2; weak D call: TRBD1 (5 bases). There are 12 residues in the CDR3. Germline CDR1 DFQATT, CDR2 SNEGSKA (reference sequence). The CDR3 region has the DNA TGCAGTGCTAGGAACCGGCAGGGACTCACCTACTTC. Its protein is CSARNRQGLTYF.

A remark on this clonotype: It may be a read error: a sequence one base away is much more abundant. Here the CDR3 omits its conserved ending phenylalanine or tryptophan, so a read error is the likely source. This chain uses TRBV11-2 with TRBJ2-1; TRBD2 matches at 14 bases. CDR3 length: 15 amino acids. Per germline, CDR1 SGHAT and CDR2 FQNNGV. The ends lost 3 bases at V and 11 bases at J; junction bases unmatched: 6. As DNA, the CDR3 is TGTGCCAGCAGCTTCCCGGGACTAGCGGGGGCGAAGCAGTTCCTC. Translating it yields CASSFPGLAGAKQFL.

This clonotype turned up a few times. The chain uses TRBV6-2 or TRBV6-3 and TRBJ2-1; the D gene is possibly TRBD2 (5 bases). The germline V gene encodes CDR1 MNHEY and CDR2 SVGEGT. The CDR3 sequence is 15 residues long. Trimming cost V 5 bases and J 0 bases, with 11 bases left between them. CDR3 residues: CASSRSGSSYNEQFF. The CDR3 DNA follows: TGTGCCAGCAGTCGGAGCGGAAGCTCCTACAATGAGCAGTTCTTC.

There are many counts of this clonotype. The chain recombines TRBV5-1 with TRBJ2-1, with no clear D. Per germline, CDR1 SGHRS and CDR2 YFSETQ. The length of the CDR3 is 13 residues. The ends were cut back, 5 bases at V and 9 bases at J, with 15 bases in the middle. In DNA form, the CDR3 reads TGCGCCAGCAGTCCCTTTTCTTCGTTTGAGCAGTTCTTC. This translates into CASSPFSSFEQFF.

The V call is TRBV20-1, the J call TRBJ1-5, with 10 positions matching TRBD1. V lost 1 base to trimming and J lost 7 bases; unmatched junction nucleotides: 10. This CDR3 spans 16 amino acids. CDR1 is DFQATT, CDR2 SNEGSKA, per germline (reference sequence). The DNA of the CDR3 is TGCAGTGCTAGAGGAAACTCGGGACAGGGGAACCAGCCCCAGCATTTT. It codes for CSARGNSGQGNQPQHF.

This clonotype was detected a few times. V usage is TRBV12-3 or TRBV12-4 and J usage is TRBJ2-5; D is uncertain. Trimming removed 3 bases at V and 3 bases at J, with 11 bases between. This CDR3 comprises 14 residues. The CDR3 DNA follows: TGTGCCAGCAGTTTGTGGCAGAAGGAAGAGACCCAGTACTTC. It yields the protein CASSLWQKEETQYF.

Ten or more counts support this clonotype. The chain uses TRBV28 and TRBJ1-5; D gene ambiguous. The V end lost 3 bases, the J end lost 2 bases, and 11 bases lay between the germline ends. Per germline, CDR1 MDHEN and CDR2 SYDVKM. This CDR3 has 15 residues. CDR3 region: CASSFSGRGNQPQHF. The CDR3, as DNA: TGTGCCAGCAGTTTTTCGGGTAGGGGCAATCAGCCCCAGCATTTT.

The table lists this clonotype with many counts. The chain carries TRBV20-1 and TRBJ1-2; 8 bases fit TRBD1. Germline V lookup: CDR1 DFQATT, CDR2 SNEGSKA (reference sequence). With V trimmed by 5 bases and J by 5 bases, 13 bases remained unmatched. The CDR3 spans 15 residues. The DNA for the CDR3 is TGCAGTGCTTCCGAGGGGATGGACAGGGCGTATGGCTACACCTTC. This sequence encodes CSASEGMDRAYGYTF.

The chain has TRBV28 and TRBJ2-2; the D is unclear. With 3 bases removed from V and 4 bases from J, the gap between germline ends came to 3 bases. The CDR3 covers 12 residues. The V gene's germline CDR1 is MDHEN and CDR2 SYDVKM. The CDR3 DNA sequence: TGTGCCAGCAGTTTGATCACCGGGGAGCTGTTTTTT. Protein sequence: CASSLITGELFF.

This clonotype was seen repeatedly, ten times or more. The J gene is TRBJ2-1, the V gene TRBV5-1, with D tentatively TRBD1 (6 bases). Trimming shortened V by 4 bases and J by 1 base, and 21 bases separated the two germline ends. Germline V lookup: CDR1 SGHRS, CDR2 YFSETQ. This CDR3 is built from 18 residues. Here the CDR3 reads CASSPPGLDSPSYNEQFF. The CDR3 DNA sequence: TGCGCCAGCAGCCCACCCGGATTGGACAGCCCATCCTACAATGAGCAGTTCTTC.

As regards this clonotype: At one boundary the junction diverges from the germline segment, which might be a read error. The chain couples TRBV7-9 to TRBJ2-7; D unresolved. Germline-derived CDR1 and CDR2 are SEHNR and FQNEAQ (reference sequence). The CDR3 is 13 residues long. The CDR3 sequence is CASSLAASYERYF. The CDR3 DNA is TGTGCCAGCAGCTTAGCGGCCTCCTACGAGCGGTACTTC.

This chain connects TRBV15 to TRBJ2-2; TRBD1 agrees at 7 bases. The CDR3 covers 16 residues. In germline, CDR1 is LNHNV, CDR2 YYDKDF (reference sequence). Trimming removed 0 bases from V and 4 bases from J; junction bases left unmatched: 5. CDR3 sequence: CATSRDPQGLTGELFF. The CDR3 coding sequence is TGTGCCACCAGCAGAGATCCACAGGGGCTCACCGGGGAGCTGTTTTTT. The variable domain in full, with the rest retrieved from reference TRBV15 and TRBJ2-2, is DAMVIQNPRYQVTQFGKPVTLSCSQTLNHNVMYWYQQKSSQAPKLLFHYYDKDFNNEADTPDNFQSRRPNTSFCFLDIRSPGLGDTAMYLCATSRDPQGLTGELFFGEGSRLTVL.

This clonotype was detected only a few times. CDR3 in amino acids: CASSPPTGRSQPQHF. The CDR3 bases are TGTGCCAGCAGTCCCCCGACAGGGCGTTCTCAGCCCCAGCATTTT. The V gene is TRBV28, the J gene TRBJ1-5; 7 nucleotides agree with TRBD1. The CDR3 length is 15 residues. Germline V lookup: CDR1 MDHEN, CDR2 SYDVKM. Trimming took 5 bases from V and 6 from J; bases not matched to a gene: 10.

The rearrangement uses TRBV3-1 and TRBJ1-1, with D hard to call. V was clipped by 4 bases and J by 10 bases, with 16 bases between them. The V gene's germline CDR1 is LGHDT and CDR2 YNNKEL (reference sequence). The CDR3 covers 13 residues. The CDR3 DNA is TGTGCCAGCAGCCTCGCGGATATCAGTGTAGCTTTCTTT. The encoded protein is CASSLADISVAFF.

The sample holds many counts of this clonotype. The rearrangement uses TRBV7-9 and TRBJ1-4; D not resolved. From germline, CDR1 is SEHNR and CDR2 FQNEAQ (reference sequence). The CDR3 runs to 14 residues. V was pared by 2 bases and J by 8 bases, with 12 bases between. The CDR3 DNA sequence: TGTGCCAGCAGCTTATCCCATCGAATCGAAAAACTGTTTTTT. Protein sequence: CASSLSHRIEKLFF.

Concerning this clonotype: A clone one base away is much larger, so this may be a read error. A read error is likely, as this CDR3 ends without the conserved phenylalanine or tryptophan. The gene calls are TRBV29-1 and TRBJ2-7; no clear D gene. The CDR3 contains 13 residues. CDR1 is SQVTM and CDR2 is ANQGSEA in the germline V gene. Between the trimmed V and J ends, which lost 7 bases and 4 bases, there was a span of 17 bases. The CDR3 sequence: CSGLVIPRYEQYL. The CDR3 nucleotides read TGCAGCGGCCTGGTCATCCCTCGTTACGAGCAGTACCTC.

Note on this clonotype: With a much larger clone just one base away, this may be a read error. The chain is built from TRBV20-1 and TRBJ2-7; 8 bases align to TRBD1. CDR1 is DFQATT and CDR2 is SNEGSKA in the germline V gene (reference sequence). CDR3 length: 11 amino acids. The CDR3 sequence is CGTGRSYELYF. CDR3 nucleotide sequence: TGCGGGACAGGCCGCTCCTACGAGCTGTACTTC.

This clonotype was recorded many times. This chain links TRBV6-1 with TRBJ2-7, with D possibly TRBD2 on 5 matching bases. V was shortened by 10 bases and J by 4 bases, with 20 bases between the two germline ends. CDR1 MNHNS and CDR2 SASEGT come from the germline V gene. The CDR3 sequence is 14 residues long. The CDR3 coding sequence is TGTGCCACCCTACTAACAGAGAGGAGGTACGAGCAGTACTTC. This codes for CATLLTERRYEQYF.